The next 14 T cell receptor beta chains were all read from a single sample in a study of blood T cell repertoires in COVID-19. Sequencing was performed with immunoSEQ multiplex PCR; in TCRdb, only in-frame clones are kept and a portion is missing. Here the sample spans 150,000 or so clones, approximately 90% being singletons. Sequencing input: peripheral blood. The receptors stem from a middle-aged man with acute or convalescent COVID-19.

The V call is TRBV7-2, the J call TRBJ2-2, with 10 bases lining up with TRBD1. The CDR3 totals 16 residues. V shed 3 bases and J 6 bases; nucleotides not matched to a gene: 7. Germline V lookup: CDR1 SGHTA, CDR2 FQGNSA. The CDR3 loop reads CASSLGQGIRSGELFF. DNA of the CDR3: TGTGCCAGCAGCTTGGGACAGGGGATTCGTTCCGGGGAGCTGTTTTTT.

The chain carries TRBV28 and TRBJ1-5; D is ambiguous. Looked up from germline, CDR1 is MDHEN and CDR2 is SYDVKM. The CDR3 runs to 16 residues. The V and J ends lost 3 bases and 2 bases respectively, with 14 bases between them. This chain's CDR3 is CASSFGGLNRNQPQHF. CDR3 sequence (DNA): TGTGCCAGCAGTTTTGGAGGGTTGAATCGCAATCAGCCCCAGCATTTT.

The chain links TRBV7-9 to TRBJ2-2; D is unresolved. The CDR3 runs to 12 residues. Trimming took off 2 bases at V and 6 bases at J, with 4 bases between the two ends. Per germline, CDR1 SEHNR and CDR2 FQNEAQ (reference sequence). CDR3 sequence reads: CASSLQSGELFF. Written as DNA, the CDR3 is TGTGCCAGCAGCTTACAGTCCGGGGAGCTGTTTTTT.

This chain joins TRBV9 and TRBJ2-2, with 13 nucleotides matching TRBD2. CDR3 size: 19 residues. V was clipped by 1 base and J by 6 bases; unmatched bases: 12. Looked up from germline, CDR1 is SGDLS and CDR2 is YYNGEE. CDR3 nucleotide sequence: TGTGCCAGCAGCGTAAACCCGGGACTAGCGGGAACCCGGGCCGGGGAGCTGTTTTTT. As protein: CASSVNPGLAGTRAGELFF.

This clone has only a few counts. J is TRBJ1-1 and V is TRBV28, with TRBD1 identical over 7 bases. The CDR3 extends over 17 amino acids. With V trimmed by 2 bases and J by 4 bases, 13 bases remained unmatched. Germline assignment: CDR1 MDHEN and CDR2 SYDVKM. The CDR3 here is CASSLAKLGQVSTEAFF. The CDR3 nucleotides read TGTGCCAGCAGTTTAGCGAAACTCGGACAGGTGAGCACTGAAGCTTTCTTT.

The chain couples TRBV2 to TRBJ2-7, with 11 positions matching TRBD1. The CDR3 extends over 14 amino acids. Trimming cost V 6 bases and J 7 bases; bases outside gene matches: 8. Per the germline V gene, CDR1 is SNHLY and CDR2 is FYNNEI. CDR3 sequence reads: CASRAGTGGGEQYF. For the CDR3, the DNA is TGTGCCAGCAGAGCCGGGACAGGGGGAGGAGAGCAGTACTTC.

This clone came up once. The rearrangement links TRBV6-1 to TRBJ2-7; D ambiguous. Germline-derived CDR1 and CDR2 are MNHNS and SASEGT. The CDR3 loop spans 14 amino acids. Deletions cut 2 bases from V and 7 bases from J, with 15 bases between. DNA of the CDR3: TGTGCCAGCAGTGAACTGGGTGTGGCCGGGGAGCAGTACGTC. Translation: CASSELGVAGEQYV.

The chain has TRBV9 and TRBJ1-4; tentative D call: TRBD1 (6 bases). Trimming pared 1 base from V and 4 bases from J, leaving 8 bases between. The CDR3 loop spans 14 amino acids. The germline CDR1 and CDR2 sequences are SGDLS and YYNGEE. CDR3 nucleotides: TGTGCCAGCAGCGTATTGGACAGTAATGAAAAACTGTTTTTT. It yields the protein CASSVLDSNEKLFF.

The chain joins TRBV24-1 to TRBJ2-4; 9 bases match TRBD2. Unmatched junction bases numbered 8, after V lost 6 bases and J lost 6 bases. This CDR3 has 15 residues. Germline V gives CDR1 KGHDR, CDR2 SFDVKD. CDR3 sequence reads: CATSLSGSGGNIQYF. In DNA, the CDR3 is TGTGCCACCAGTCTTAGCGGGAGCGGCGGAAACATTCAGTACTTC.

The rearrangement joins TRBV12-3 or TRBV12-4 to TRBJ1-5, with a weak D call TRBD1 (5 bases). This CDR3 comprises 13 residues. The V gene lost 5 bases and the J gene lost 4 bases, with 9 bases spanning the gap. This chain's CDR3 is CASSPGGNQPQHF. The CDR3 nucleotides read TGTGCCAGCAGTCCGGGGGGAAATCAGCCCCAGCATTTT.

The chain has TRBV19 and TRBJ1-4, with 8 bases that match TRBD1. V shed 4 bases, J shed 5 bases, and the junction held 6 bases outside the gene matches. The germline V gene encodes CDR1 LNHDA and CDR2 SQIVND (reference sequence). This CDR3 region has 15 residues. The CDR3 reads CASSTRTGRNEKLFF. For the CDR3, the DNA is TGTGCCAGTAGTACCCGGACAGGGAGAAATGAAAAACTGTTTTTT. The variable domain in full, with the rest retrieved from reference TRBV19 and TRBJ1-4, is DGGITQSPKYLFRKEGQNVTLSCEQNLNHDAMYWYRQDPGQGLRLIYYSQIVNDFQKGDIAEGYSVSREKKESFPLTVTSAQKNPTAFYLCASSTRTGRNEKLFFGSGTQLSVL.

J is TRBJ1-6 and V is TRBV19, with TRBD1 matching 10 bases. V shed 6 bases and J 7 bases; nucleotides not matched to a gene: 12. The germline V gene has CDR1 LNHDA and CDR2 SQIVND (reference sequence). This CDR3 is 17 amino acids long. This chain's CDR3 is CASSLSRDRGYNSPLHF. The CDR3 DNA reads as TGTGCCAGTAGCCTATCCCGGGACAGGGGTTACAATTCACCCCTCCACTTT. Full variable domain (remainder filled in from reference TRBV19 and TRBJ1-6): DGGITQSPKYLFRKEGQNVTLSCEQNLNHDAMYWYRQDPGQGLRLIYYSQIVNDFQKGDIAEGYSVSREKKESFPLTVTSAQKNPTAFYLCASSLSRDRGYNSPLHFGNGTRLTVT.

The rearrangement uses TRBV19 and TRBJ1-4, with TRBD1 matching 10 bases. V dropped 6 bases and J dropped 7; count of bases not matched to a gene: 5. The germline V gene encodes CDR1 LNHDA and CDR2 SQIVND (reference sequence). The CDR3 spans 14 residues. The CDR3 nucleotides read TGTGCCAGTAGGACAGGGGGCGCGGGTGAAAAACTGTTTTTT. Residues: CASRTGGAGEKLFF.

The rearrangement uses TRBV7-3 and TRBJ1-2; perhaps TRBD1 as D (6 bases). CDR3 length: 13 residues. V dropped 2 bases and J dropped 4 bases, with 8 bases sitting between them. Germline CDR1 SGHTA, CDR2 FQGTGA. The CDR3 nucleotides read TGTGCCAGCAGCTTAGGACAGAGCTATGGCTACACCTTC. This codes for CASSLGQSYGYTF.